The 19 T cell receptor beta chains presented below share a single source sample, sequenced in a study of T-cell reconstitution after alpha-beta-depleted transplantation in children. Using unique molecular identifiers, the investigators prepared the TCRbeta library. TCRdb re-called the PCR reads through MiXCR, storing one row per CDR3 protein. Of approximately 200,000 distinct CDR3 sequences in the sample, more than 14% are singletons; the top ten hold about 13%. The sequencing here drew on PBMCs from the stem cell graft donor, taken from the stem cell graft. Receptors originate from a human donor who donated a stem cell graft to a child with acute lymphoblastic leukemia.

In its sample, this clonotype was seen a few times. The chain has TRBV20-1 and TRBJ1-1; perhaps TRBD1 as D (5 bases). The V end lost 6 bases, the J end lost 1 base, and 12 bases lay between the germline ends. The CDR3 loop spans 13 amino acids. The germline gives CDR1 DFQATT, CDR2 SNEGSKA (reference sequence). The CDR3 loop reads CSAPTGENTEAFF. In nucleotides, the CDR3 is TGCAGTGCCCCTACGGGGGAGAACACTGAAGCTTTCTTT.

This chain connects TRBV28 to TRBJ2-3, with TRBD1 matching over 11 bases. V trimming: 6 bases; J trimming: 5 bases; junction bases outside the gene matches: 13. Germline V gene data show CDR1 as MDHEN and CDR2 as SYDVKM. The CDR3 has 17 residues. The CDR3 protein is CASRNTGQGDFGDTQYF. The CDR3, as DNA: TGTGCCAGCAGAAATACGGGACAGGGGGATTTTGGAGATACGCAGTATTTT.

This clonotype came up once. A clone one base away is much larger, so this may be a read error. This rearrangement joins TRBV25-1 to TRBJ2-3; perhaps TRBD1 as D (5 bases). Germline V CDR1 and CDR2: MGHDK, SYGVNS. CDR3 length: 13 residues. Here the CDR3 reads CASSARATATQYF. The CDR3 DNA follows: TGTGCCAGCAGTGCCAGAGCGACAGCTACGCAGTATTTT.

This clonotype was recorded many times. The CDR3 sequence: CASSLAGYLRDGGHNQPQHF. The CDR3 coding sequence is TGTGCCAGCAGCTTAGCCGGTTATTTGAGGGACGGGGGCCACAATCAGCCCCAGCATTTT. The chain joins TRBV7-2 to TRBJ1-5; a possible D gene is TRBD1 (6 bases). The V end was cut by 0 bases, the J end by 3 bases, with 24 bases between. Per the germline V gene, CDR1 is SGHTA and CDR2 is FQGNSA. The CDR3 has 20 residues. The whole variable domain, filled in from reference TRBV7-2 and TRBJ1-5, reads GAGVSQSPSNKVTEKGKDVELRCDPISGHTALYWYRQSLGQGLEFLIYFQGNSAPDKSGLPSDRFSAERTGGSVSTLTIQRTQQEDSAVYLCASSLAGYLRDGGHNQPQHFGDGTRLSIL.

Many counts were recorded for this clonotype. This chain joins TRBV28 and TRBJ1-5; D might be TRBD1 (5 bases). Trimming pared 6 bases from V and 4 bases from J, leaving 16 bases between. Germline V lookup: CDR1 MDHEN, CDR2 SYDVKM. This CDR3 has 15 residues. DNA of the CDR3: TGTGCCAGCAGGTCTCCGGGACGCGCAAATCAGCCCCAGCATTTT. This codes for CASRSPGRANQPQHF.

The V call is TRBV5-1, the J call TRBJ2-1; a weak D match, TRBD1 (7 bases). This CDR3 is built from 15 residues. Trimming pared 1 base from V and 5 bases from J, leaving 13 bases between. The germline CDR1 and CDR2 sequences are SGHRS and YFSETQ. The CDR3 coding sequence is TGCGCCAGCAGCTTGCAGGGGGGCGGGGACAATGAGCAGTTCTTC. It yields the protein CASSLQGGGDNEQFF. Complete variable domain (other parts from reference TRBV5-1 and TRBJ2-1): KAGVTQTPRYLIKTRGQQVTLSCSPISGHRSVSWYQQTPGQGLQFLFEYFSETQRNKGNFPGRFSGRQFSNSRSEMNVSTLELGDSALYLCASSLQGGGDNEQFFGPGTRLTVL.

This clonotype was recorded at least ten times. In nucleotides, the CDR3 is TGTGCCAGCAGCTCCCAGGACGCTAGCACAGATACGCAGTATTTT. Translated, it gives CASSSQDASTDTQYF. The chain is built from TRBV7-9 and TRBJ2-3; D uncertain. Germline lookup yields CDR1 SEHNR and CDR2 FQNEAQ (reference sequence). This CDR3 region has 15 residues. V was trimmed by 4 bases and J by 0 bases, leaving 11 bases between them.

This sequence joins TRBV20-1 and TRBJ2-1; no definite D call. The CDR3 is made up of 12 amino acids. V was shortened by 3 bases and J by 4 bases, with 7 bases between the two germline ends. Germline loops: CDR1 DFQATT, CDR2 SNEGSKA (reference sequence). The CDR3 region has the DNA TGCAGTGCTAGGCACGGTTACAATGAGCAGTTCTTC. It specifies CSARHGYNEQFF.

In this sample, this clonotype turned up many times. V is TRBV12-3 or TRBV12-4 and J is TRBJ2-2, with 16 bases identical to TRBD2. The CDR3 runs 20 residues. Trimming at V came to 3 bases and at J to 0 bases, leaving 7 bases not matched to a gene. The CDR3 nucleotides are TGTGCCAGCAGTTTTGAGGGACTAGCGGGAGGGCCCGCGAACACCGGGGAGCTGTTTTTT. This translates into CASSFEGLAGGPANTGELFF.

This clonotype came up a few times. J is TRBJ2-7 and V is TRBV6-5; TRBD1 might be the D (6 bases). The CDR3 sequence is 15 residues long. Trimming cost V 4 bases and J 1 base, with 14 bases left between them. From germline, CDR1 is MNHEY and CDR2 SVGAGI. The CDR3 spells CASSFLSDRSYEQYF. CDR3 in DNA: TGTGCCAGCAGTTTTTTATCGGACAGATCCTACGAGCAGTACTTC.

This clonotype has ten or more counts. J is TRBJ2-7 and V is TRBV10-3, with 7 nucleotides matching TRBD2. CDR3 size: 14 residues. Unmatched junction bases numbered 5, after V lost 6 bases and J lost 0 bases. CDR1 ENHRY and CDR2 SYGVKD come from the germline V gene. CDR3: CAISTSESSYEQYF. The CDR3 coding sequence is TGTGCCATCAGCACTAGCGAGAGCTCCTACGAGCAGTACTTC.

The chain uses TRBV7-2 and TRBJ1-2, with D unresolved. This CDR3 region has 14 residues. V lost 1 base to trimming and J lost 4 bases, with 10 bases between them. Germline CDR1 and CDR2: SGHTA and FQGNSA. CDR3 residues: CASSLDPAGYGYTF. The DNA for the CDR3 is TGTGCCAGCAGCTTAGACCCAGCCGGCTATGGCTACACCTTC.

This clonotype was seen repeatedly, ten times or more. The V gene is TRBV12-3 or TRBV12-4, the J gene TRBJ2-2; D unresolved. V dropped 9 bases and J dropped 5 bases, with 10 bases sitting between them. CDR3 length: 12 residues. The CDR3 DNA is TGTGCCAGTTTTTCGGGTACCGGGGAGCTGTTTTTT. Its protein is CASFSGTGELFF.

As to this clonotype: This may arise from a read error, as a much more abundant clone is one base away. The V call is TRBV5-1, the J call TRBJ2-1; 13 bases match TRBD2. The CDR3 covers 16 residues. Germline lookup yields CDR1 SGHRS and CDR2 YFSETQ. The CDR3 sequence: CASSLGGTSGTNEHFF. CDR3 bases: TGCGCCAGCAGCTTGGGGGGGACTAGCGGGACTAATGAGCATTTCTTC.

This clonotype came up many times. The J gene is TRBJ1-1, the V gene TRBV11-3, with TRBD1 identical over 8 bases. With 5 bases clipped from V and 0 bases from J, the junction kept 2 bases outside the gene matches. Looked up from germline, CDR1 is SGHNT and CDR2 is YENEEA. The CDR3 is 14 amino acids. CDR3 nucleotide sequence: TGTGCCAGCAGCCAGGGACAGGTGAACACTGAAGCTTTCTTT. Its protein product is CASSQGQVNTEAFF.

This clonotype turned up a few times. J is TRBJ1-2 and V is TRBV20-1, with 8 nucleotides matching TRBD1. CDR3 length: 11 amino acids. From germline, CDR1 is DFQATT and CDR2 SNEGSKA (reference sequence). The CDR3 DNA reads as TGCAGAGTGAGCACAGGGGGTGGCTACACCTTC. Amino acids: CRVSTGGGYTF.

This clonotype was counted at least ten times. The chain employs TRBV3-1 and TRBJ2-5; no reliable D call. Trimming cost V 0 bases and J 5 bases, with 7 bases left between them. CDR1 is LGHDT, CDR2 YNNKEL, per germline (reference sequence). The CDR3 spans 13 residues. The CDR3 region is CASSQDGRETQYF. The CDR3 nucleotides are TGTGCCAGCAGCCAAGATGGTCGGGAGACCCAGTACTTC.

Concerning this clonotype itself: Being one base from a much bigger clone, this may be a read error. V usage is TRBV3-1 and J usage is TRBJ2-2, with D maybe TRBD1 (5 bases). The V and J ends lost 0 bases and 5 bases respectively, with 16 bases between them. This CDR3 comprises 17 residues. Germline V CDR1 and CDR2: LGHDT, YNNKEL (reference sequence). CDR3 DNA: TGTGCCAGCAGCCAAGATGAATGTGGGGCCAGGACCGGGGAGCTGTTTTTT. Translated, it gives CASSQDECGARTGELFF.

This clonotype was counted many times. V gene TRBV5-1 combines with J gene TRBJ1-1; D is possibly TRBD1 (6 bases). Trimming took 4 bases from V and 3 from J, leaving 16 bases between them. Germline values: CDR1 SGHRS, CDR2 YFSETQ. The CDR3 length is 15 residues. The CDR3 reads CASSQQNKGDTEAFF. The CDR3 DNA follows: TGCGCCAGCAGCCAACAAAACAAGGGGGACACTGAAGCTTTCTTT.